The 32 T cell receptor beta chains in this list originate from one sample, sequenced in a study of T cell responses to AZD1222 COVID-19 vaccine (dated by TCRdb to about 2021). The time point label, as the study defines it: baseline before first vaccination. The library was prepared using the immunoSEQ multiplex PCR assay. The table was pulled from immuneACCESS by TCRdb, which kept in-frame rearrangements only. Such tables lose some clones; where checked, under half of the loss comes from unresolved V genes, and the rest has no known cause. The sample table contains under 80,000 clones; only one count was recorded for roughly 84% of them. The ten top clones hold around 20% of the sample. Material: peripheral blood, obtained on day 0 of AZD1222 vaccination. These receptors were collected from an adult in good health.

The chain employs TRBV11-2 and TRBJ2-7; 7 bases fit TRBD2. Unmatched junction bases numbered 3, after V lost 5 bases and J lost 2 bases. Per germline, CDR1 SGHAT and CDR2 FQNNGV. The CDR3 is 13 amino acids. The CDR3 region is CASSVGLPYEQYF. As DNA, the CDR3 is TGTGCCAGCAGCGTGGGACTACCCTACGAGCAGTACTTC.

This chain's CDR3 is CASSPFSAPLTDTQYF. The CDR3 bases are TGCGCCAGCAGCCCATTCTCAGCGCCCCTCACAGATACGCAGTATTTT. This sequence joins TRBV5-1 and TRBJ2-3; unclear D gene. This CDR3 is 16 amino acids long. The germline V and J ends were trimmed by 4 bases and 2 bases, with 17 bases remaining between them. Germline CDR1 reads SGHRS; CDR2 reads YFSETQ.

The chain is built from TRBV6-1 and TRBJ2-7, with 7 bases matching TRBD2. The CDR3 runs 13 residues. The germline CDR1 and CDR2 sequences are MNHNS and SASEGT. V dropped 7 bases and J dropped 1; count of bases not matched to a gene: 4. The CDR3 reads CASTGTNSYEQYF. The CDR3 bases are TGTGCCAGCACGGGGACTAATTCCTACGAGCAGTACTTC.

The chain has TRBV19 and TRBJ2-2, with 7 bases identical to TRBD1. This CDR3 is 12 amino acids long. V lost 8 bases, J lost 7 bases, and 4 bases stayed unmatched. From germline, CDR1 is LNHDA and CDR2 SQIVND (reference sequence). Written as DNA, the CDR3 is TGTGCCAGTGAGGGGGCTAGCGGGGAGCTGTTTTTT. As protein: CASEGASGELFF.

This clone came up a few times. CDR3 amino acids: CASSSGPSNQPQHF. DNA for the CDR3: TGTGCCAGTAGTTCTGGACCTAGCAATCAGCCCCAGCATTTT. The J gene is TRBJ1-5, the V gene TRBV19; D unresolved. Per germline, CDR1 LNHDA and CDR2 SQIVND (reference sequence). The CDR3 runs 14 residues. Between the trimmed V and J ends, which lost 5 bases and 0 bases, there was a span of 8 bases.

The gene calls are TRBV28 and TRBJ1-3, with D perhaps TRBD1 (5 bases). CDR3 length equals 14 residues. Trimming removed 4 bases at V and 4 bases at J, with 11 bases between. Germline CDR1 reads MDHEN; CDR2 reads SYDVKM. The CDR3 spells CASSSGTQGNTIYF. CDR3 DNA sequence: TGTGCCAGCAGTTCCGGGACGCAAGGAAACACCATATATTTT.

The chain employs TRBV30 and TRBJ1-1, with D unclear. Trimming took 4 bases from V and 3 from J, leaving 15 bases between them. Per the germline V gene, CDR1 is GTSNPN and CDR2 is SVGIG (reference sequence). The length of the CDR3 is 14 residues. The CDR3 DNA follows: TGTGCCTGGACACACCCGCGGCTTTACACTGAAGCTTTCTTT. Protein sequence: CAWTHPRLYTEAFF. The complete variable domain, with remaining parts taken from reference TRBV30 and TRBJ1-1, reads SQTIHQWPATLVQPVGSPLSLECTVEGTSNPNLYWYRQAAGRGLQLLFYSVGIGQISSEVPQNLSASRPQDRQFILSSKKLLLSDSGFYLCAWTHPRLYTEAFFGQGTRLTVV.

The chain joins TRBV11-2 to TRBJ2-3, with D possibly TRBD2 on 6 matching bases. The V end lost 4 bases, the J end lost 0 bases, and 8 bases lay between the germline ends. The germline V gene has CDR1 SGHAT and CDR2 FQNNGV. This CDR3 has 14 amino acids. CDR3: CASSSAGSTDTQYF. CDR3 DNA sequence: TGTGCCAGCAGCTCCGCGGGGAGCACAGATACGCAGTATTTT.

The rearrangement uses TRBV29-1 and TRBJ2-7; D possibly corresponds to TRBD2 (5 bases). Germline lookup yields CDR1 SQVTM and CDR2 ANQGSEA. The CDR3 loop spans 11 amino acids. V was cut by 0 bases and J by 6 bases, with 6 bases left in between. CDR3 DNA: TGCAGCGTTGAAGATAGCGTCGAGCAGTACTTC. This sequence encodes CSVEDSVEQYF.

This chain connects TRBV4-1 to TRBJ1-1; 7 bases are a match to TRBD1. Germline CDR1 MGHRA, CDR2 YSYEKL. This CDR3 contains 15 residues. J lost 5 bases, V lost 4 bases, and 10 bases had no gene match. The CDR3 region has the DNA TGCGCCAGCAGCCTAAGCAGGGGGGAGAGGACTGAAGCTTTCTTT. The encoded protein is CASSLSRGERTEAFF.

The V gene is TRBV5-6, the J gene TRBJ1-3; D perhaps matches TRBD1 (5 bases). The CDR3 length is 14 residues. Trimming cost V 4 bases and J 4 bases, with 12 bases left between them. Germline V gene data show CDR1 as SGHDT and CDR2 as YYEEEE. The CDR3 nucleotides are TGTGCCAGCAGCCCCCCCGGACACGGAAACACCATATATTTT. Translating gives CASSPPGHGNTIYF.

CDR3 DNA sequence: TGTGCCAGTAGTCCCTGGACGGGGCCCTCCGAGCAGTACTTC. It is translated as CASSPWTGPSEQYF. The chain uses TRBV19 and TRBJ2-7; D is tentatively TRBD1 or TRBD2 (5 bases each). V gave up 5 bases and J gave up 6 bases, with 17 bases separating them. CDR3 length equals 14 residues. Per germline, CDR1 LNHDA and CDR2 SQIVND (reference sequence).

As for this clone: A junction end diverges from the germline sequence, so it may reflect a read error. V and J are TRBV7-7 and TRBJ2-7, with TRBD1 identical over 9 bases. Germline loops: CDR1 SSHAT, CDR2 FNYEAQ (reference sequence). This CDR3 contains 14 residues. CDR3 amino acids: CASSPGQGLGEQYF. The CDR3 nucleotides read TGTGCTAGCAGCCCGGGACAGGGCTTGGGGGAGCAGTACTTC.

The chain employs TRBV28 and TRBJ2-7, with unresolved D. Trimming left V 2 bases short and J 2 bases short, with 7 bases between. The CDR3 consists of 13 residues. Germline CDR1 MDHEN, CDR2 SYDVKM. The DNA of the CDR3 is TGTGCCAGCAGTTTAGGGCTTCCCTACGAGCAGTACTTC. Its translation is CASSLGLPYEQYF.

The sample holds one count of this clone. V and J are TRBV18 and TRBJ1-5, with unresolved D. V lost 1 base and J lost 0, with 4 bases in between. Germline V gene lookup returns CDR1 KGHSH and CDR2 LQKENI. The CDR3 has 14 residues. CDR3 residues: CASSPRSSNQPQHF. In DNA, the CDR3 is TGTGCCAGCTCACCACGCAGTAGCAATCAGCCCCAGCATTTT.

The chain couples TRBV4-3 to TRBJ1-2, with D perhaps TRBD1 (5 bases). Germline V gene data show CDR1 as LGHNA and CDR2 as YSLEER. V shed 3 bases and J shed 5 bases, with 19 bases lying between them. The CDR3 extends over 16 amino acids. As DNA, the CDR3 is TGCGCCAGCAGCCACATTATTTCCGGGGCGGGGTATGGCTACACCTTC. It encodes CASSHIISGAGYGYTF.

This chain joins TRBV15 and TRBJ2-7; D gene ambiguous. The ends were cut back, 5 bases at V and 6 bases at J, with 8 bases in the middle. Looked up from germline, CDR1 is LNHNV and CDR2 is YYDKDF (reference sequence). The CDR3 loop spans 11 amino acids. CDR3 protein: CATSLYSEQYF. The CDR3 DNA follows: TGTGCCACCAGCCTATACTCCGAGCAGTACTTC. Looking up the rest from reference TRBV15 and TRBJ2-7 gives the full variable domain: DAMVIQNPRYQVTQFGKPVTLSCSQTLNHNVMYWYQQKSSQAPKLLFHYYDKDFNNEADTPDNFQSRRPNTSFCFLDIRSPGLGDTAMYLCATSLYSEQYFGPGTRLTVT.

The chain uses TRBV7-3 and TRBJ2-2, with D perhaps matching TRBD2 (6 bases). CDR3 length: 18 amino acids. Germline loops: CDR1 SGHTA, CDR2 FQGTGA. Trimming left V 1 base short and J 0 bases short, with 15 bases between. The chain's CDR3 is CASSLSAGLVANTGELFF. In DNA form, the CDR3 reads TGTGCCAGCAGCTTAAGTGCGGGGCTCGTAGCGAACACCGGGGAGCTGTTTTTT.

The chain recombines TRBV7-3 with TRBJ2-6, with D possibly being TRBD2 (6 bases). Germline assignment: CDR1 SGHTA and CDR2 FQGTGA. The V and J ends lost 5 bases and 4 bases respectively, with 15 bases between them. The CDR3 loop spans 16 amino acids. CDR3 region: CASSPPGAGGANVLTF. DNA of the CDR3: TGTGCCAGCAGCCCCCCCGGGGCGGGAGGGGCCAACGTCCTGACTTTC. The whole variable domain, filled in from reference TRBV7-3 and TRBJ2-6, reads GAGVSQTPSNKVTEKGKYVELRCDPISGHTALYWYRQSLGQGPEFLIYFQGTGAADDSGLPNDRFFAVRPEGSVSTLKIQRTERGDSAVYLCASSPPGAGGANVLTFGAGSRLTVL.

J is TRBJ2-5 and V is TRBV3-1 (or the pseudogene TRBV3-2); TRBD2 aligns across 15 bases. The V segment lost 6 bases and the J segment 7 bases; nucleotides outside the gene matches: 0. The CDR3 contains 13 residues. Germline V gene lookup returns CDR1 LGHDT and CDR2 YNNKEL (reference sequence). CDR3 nucleotide sequence: TGTGCCAGCAGGGGACTAGCGGGGGGGACCCAGTACTTC. This translates into CASRGLAGGTQYF.

The rearrangement joins TRBV18 to TRBJ1-1; D might be TRBD1 (5 bases). Germline V gene lookup returns CDR1 KGHSH and CDR2 LQKENI. There are 13 residues in the CDR3. Between the trimmed V and J ends, which lost 3 bases and 4 bases, there was a span of 9 bases. The CDR3 DNA reads TGTGCCAGCTCACCCTCAGGGCGCACTGAAGCTTTCTTT. Amino acids: CASSPSGRTEAFF.

V is TRBV7-8 and J is TRBJ1-6, with 10 bases aligning to TRBD1. The CDR3 loop spans 14 amino acids. In germline, CDR1 is SGHVS, CDR2 FQNEAQ. J lost 10 bases, V lost 5 bases, and 5 bases had no gene match. CDR3 coding DNA: TGTGCCAGCAGCCGAGACAGGGGGCAATCACCCCTCCACTTT. It codes for CASSRDRGQSPLHF. The whole variable domain, filled in from reference TRBV7-8 and TRBJ1-6, reads GAGVSQSPRYKVAKRGQDVALRCDPISGHVSLFWYQQALGQGPEFLTYFQNEAQLDKSGLPSDRFFAERPEGSVSTLKIQRTQQEDSAVYLCASSRDRGQSPLHFGNGTRLTVT.

The chain carries TRBV6-6 and TRBJ2-5; D is perhaps TRBD2 (5 bases). The germline gives CDR1 MNHNY, CDR2 SVGAGI (reference sequence). Between the trimmed V and J ends, which lost 2 bases and 3 bases, there was a span of 16 bases. The CDR3 is 16 amino acids. This CDR3 is CASSYVVLAVKETQYF. The DNA of the CDR3 is TGTGCCAGCAGTTACGTCGTCCTAGCAGTAAAAGAGACCCAGTACTTC.

DNA of the CDR3: TGTGCCAGCACCGAGGCCAGACTTATGAACACTGAAGCTTTCTTT. Its translation is CASTEARLMNTEAFF. The genes are TRBV2 and TRBJ1-1; D uncertain. This CDR3 has 15 residues. V shed 7 bases and J shed 0 bases, with 15 bases lying between them. Germline V gene data show CDR1 as SNHLY and CDR2 as FYNNEI.

This clone appeared once. The chain is built from TRBV27 and TRBJ2-2; D remains ambiguous. The CDR3 length is 14 residues. The germline V gene encodes CDR1 MNHEY and CDR2 SMNVEV (reference sequence). The V gene lost 2 bases and the J gene lost 7 bases, with 11 bases spanning the gap. The CDR3 reads CASSLPRNGGELFF. The CDR3 DNA reads as TGTGCCAGCAGTTTACCCCGTAATGGCGGGGAGCTGTTTTTT.

This chain joins TRBV28 and TRBJ1-5; a possible D gene is TRBD1 (5 bases). CDR3 length equals 17 residues. Per germline, CDR1 MDHEN and CDR2 SYDVKM. V lost 3 bases and J lost 0, with 15 bases in between. The CDR3 is CASSFHPGPTSNQPQHF. CDR3 bases: TGTGCCAGCAGTTTTCACCCGGGACCGACTAGCAATCAGCCCCAGCATTTT.

The rearrangement links TRBV18 to TRBJ2-7; D is tentatively TRBD1 or TRBD2 (7 bases each). This CDR3 contains 15 residues. V was clipped by 4 bases and J by 6 bases, with 19 bases between them. Germline CDR1 KGHSH, CDR2 LQKENI. Here the CDR3 reads CASSLPGGGHFEQYF. The CDR3 DNA follows: TGTGCCAGCTCACTCCCAGGGGGGGGGCATTTCGAGCAGTACTTC.

The gene calls are TRBV15 and TRBJ1-2; 9 bases fit TRBD1. Germline trimming cut 3 bases from V and 2 bases from J; bases unmatched to any gene: 1. Germline V lookup: CDR1 LNHNV, CDR2 YYDKDF (reference sequence). This CDR3 has 14 amino acids. The CDR3 reads CATSSDRGNYGYTF. The CDR3 coding sequence is TGTGCCACCAGCAGTGACAGGGGGAACTATGGCTACACCTTC.

The genes are TRBV19 and TRBJ1-1; the D gene is possibly TRBD1 (5 bases). The CDR3 consists of 13 residues. CDR1 is LNHDA, CDR2 SQIVND, per germline (reference sequence). V dropped 1 base and J dropped 3 bases, with 6 bases sitting between them. CDR3 residues: CASSIGGDTEAFF. The CDR3, as DNA: TGTGCCAGTAGTATAGGGGGGGACACTGAAGCTTTCTTT.

J is TRBJ2-5 and V is TRBV18, with D perhaps matching TRBD2 (6 bases). In germline, CDR1 is KGHSH, CDR2 LQKENI. This CDR3 has 13 residues. Trimming shortened V by 3 bases and J by 1 base, and 6 bases separated the two germline ends. This CDR3 reads CASSPGGQETQYF. CDR3 DNA sequence: TGTGCCAGCTCACCGGGGGGCCAAGAGACCCAGTACTTC.

This clone was counted a single time. This chain links TRBV28 with TRBJ1-2; D uncertain. The germline V gene encodes CDR1 MDHEN and CDR2 SYDVKM. With 6 bases removed from V and 8 bases from J, the gap between germline ends came to 19 bases. The CDR3 has 14 amino acids. The CDR3 loop reads CASRLGGWLAGYTF. CDR3 nucleotide sequence: TGTGCCAGCAGATTAGGAGGGTGGTTGGCAGGCTACACCTTC.

DNA for the CDR3: TGCGCCAGCAGCCAAGGTAATAGCCTCGGCAATGAGCAGTTCTTC. Amino acids: CASSQGNSLGNEQFF. The J gene is TRBJ2-1, the V gene TRBV4-3; no firm D call. V was cut by 1 base and J by 6 bases, with 13 bases left in between. The germline gives CDR1 LGHNA, CDR2 YSLEER. The CDR3 has 15 amino acids.